The entry below describes one TCR beta chain. Its target is not known. The sample comes from a study of shared clonotypes between healthy human individuals. Study as a whole: There were three CD4 naive, three CD4 memory, two CD8 naive and one CD8 memory plates per donor. Findings and caveats of the study: Among donors, sharing of clonotypes was expected to be affected by sequencing depth.

Germline CDR1 is MGHRA and CDR2 is YSYEKL. With 1 base removed from V and 6 bases from J, the gap between germline ends came to 10 bases. This CDR3 contains 13 residues. The investigators split CD4+ cells into a CD45RA+ naive subset and a CD45RA-negative memory subset. Repertoires were generated with immunoSEQ multiplex PCR, while TCRdb's copy carries only in-frame clones and drops some. The sample shows around 940,000 clones, less than 85% of them seen only once. The J gene is TRBJ2-7, the V gene TRBV4-1; no clear D gene. This receptor was obtained from a man in his late teens or twenties in good health. The sequenced sample consisted of memory CD4+ T cells sorted from blood. Subset defined: CD45RA-negative fraction. The CDR3 is CASSQVSGREQYF. In DNA, the CDR3 is TGCGCCAGCAGCCAAGTGTCTGGGCGCGAGCAGTACTTC.